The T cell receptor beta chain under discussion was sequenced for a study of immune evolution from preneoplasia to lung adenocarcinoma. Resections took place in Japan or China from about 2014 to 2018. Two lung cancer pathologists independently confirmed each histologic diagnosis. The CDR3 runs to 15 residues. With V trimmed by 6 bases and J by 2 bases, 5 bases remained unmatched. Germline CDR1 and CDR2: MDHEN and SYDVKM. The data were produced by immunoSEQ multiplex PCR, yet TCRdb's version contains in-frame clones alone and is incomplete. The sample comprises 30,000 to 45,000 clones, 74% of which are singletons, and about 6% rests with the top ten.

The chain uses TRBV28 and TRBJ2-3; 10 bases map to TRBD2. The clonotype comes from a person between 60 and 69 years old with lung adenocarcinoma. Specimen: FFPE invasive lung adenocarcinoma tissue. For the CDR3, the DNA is TGTGCCAGCAGGCGGACTAGCGGACACACAGATACGCAGTATTTT. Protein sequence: CASRRTSGHTDTQYF.